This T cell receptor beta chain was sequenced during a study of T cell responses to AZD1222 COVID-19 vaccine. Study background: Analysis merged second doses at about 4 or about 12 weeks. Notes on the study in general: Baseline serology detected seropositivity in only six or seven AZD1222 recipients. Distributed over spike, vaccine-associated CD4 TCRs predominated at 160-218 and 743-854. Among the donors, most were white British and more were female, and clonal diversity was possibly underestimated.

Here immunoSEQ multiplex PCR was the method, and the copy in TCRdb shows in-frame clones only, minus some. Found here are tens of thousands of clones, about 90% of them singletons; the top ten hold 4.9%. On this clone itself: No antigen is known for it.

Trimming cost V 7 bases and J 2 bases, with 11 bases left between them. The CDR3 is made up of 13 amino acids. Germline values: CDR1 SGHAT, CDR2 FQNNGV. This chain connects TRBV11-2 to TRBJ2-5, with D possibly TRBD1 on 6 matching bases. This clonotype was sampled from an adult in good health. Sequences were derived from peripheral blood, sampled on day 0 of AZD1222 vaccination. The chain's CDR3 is CASNSGTQETQYF. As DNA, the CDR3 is TGTGCCAGCAACTCCGGGACACAAGAGACCCAGTACTTC.